The 32 T cell receptor beta chains presented below share a single source sample, sequenced in a study of T cells in women clearing cervical HPV infection. Generated by immunoSEQ multiplex PCR, the TCRdb table keeps only in-frame clones and is missing some. Reported are 15,000 to 20,000 clones; the ten largest clones contain 5.5% to 8%. The sequenced material came from blood buffy coat. The receptors shown here come from a woman aged 18 to 69 with a cervical HPV16 infection that either progressed to CIN3+ or cleared (not recorded which).

In the case of this clone: The read terminates 3 residues before the CDR3 end, so the remaining end is supplied by the germline J gene. This chain joins TRBV30 and TRBJ1-5; the D gene is possibly TRBD1 (6 bases). CDR3 length: 15 amino acids. V lost 4 bases, J lost 2 bases, and 15 bases lay in between. CDR1 and CDR2 from the germline V gene are GTSNPN and SVGIG (reference sequence). The CDR3 bases that were read are TGTGCCTGGACGGTAGGCAGGGGCGGCAATCAGCCC. Residues: CAWTVGRGGNQP. The full CDR3 protein is CAWTVGRGGNQPQHF. Together with reference TRBV30 and TRBJ1-5, the CDR3 gives the full variable domain: SQTIHQWPATLVQPVGSPLSLECTVEGTSNPNLYWYRQAAGRGLQLLFYSVGIGQISSEVPQNLSASRPQDRQFILSSKKLLLSDSGFYLCAWTVGRGGNQPQHFGDGTRLSIL.

On this clone: The missing CDR3 end, 3 residues past where the read stops, is filled in from the germline J gene. V usage is TRBV6-2 or TRBV6-3 and J usage is TRBJ1-2, with TRBD1 matching over 7 bases. The CDR3 is 16 amino acids. V trimming: 5 bases; J trimming: 6 bases; junction bases outside the gene matches: 15. Germline-derived CDR1 and CDR2 are MNHEY and SVGEGT. This chain's CDR3 is CASSEIDRTGTDGYTF. The covered CDR3 bases are TGTGCCAGCAGTGAGATTGATCGGACAGGAACGGATGGC.

A note on this clone: The read ends 3 residues shy of where the CDR3 ends; the end is completed using the germline J gene. The V and J genes are TRBV2 and TRBJ2-3; 8 bases match TRBD1. V lost 5 bases to trimming and J lost 2 bases; unmatched junction nucleotides: 9. CDR1 is SNHLY and CDR2 is FYNNEI in the germline V gene. The CDR3 sequence is 16 residues long. The sequenced part of the CDR3 DNA is TGTGCCAGCAGTCCCAGGGGGCAATCGGACACAGATACG. This gives the protein CASSPRGQSDTDT. In full, the CDR3 is CASSPRGQSDTDTQYF.

Turning to this clone: The read comes to an end 3 residues before the CDR3 does, leaving the germline J gene to fill in the end. The chain combines TRBV28 with TRBJ2-2; D gene unclear. Germline-derived CDR1 and CDR2 are MDHEN and SYDVKM. Trimming removed 2 bases at V and 8 bases at J, with 18 bases between. The CDR3 sequence is 16 residues long. CDR3 DNA, as far as it was read: TGTGCCAGCAGTTTACCGGCGGAACTCGGTAAAGGGGAG. This sequence encodes CASSLPAELGKGE. The full CDR3 reads CASSLPAELGKGELFF.

Concerning this clone: The sequenced fragment ends 3 residues before the CDR3 boundary, so the rest is inferred from the germline J gene. The J gene is TRBJ2-1, the V gene TRBV5-4, with 7 nucleotides matching TRBD2. This CDR3 is 14 amino acids long. Per the germline V gene, CDR1 is SGHNT and CDR2 is YYREEE (reference sequence). The V gene end was trimmed by 4 bases and the J gene end by 5 bases; junction bases not matched to a gene: 6. The CDR3 bases that were read are TGTGCCAGCAGCAAGGGACTACCTGACAATGAG. Translation gives CASSKGLPDNE. The complete CDR3 protein is CASSKGLPDNEQFF.

In the case of this clone: The CDR3 is cut off 3 residues early in the read; its end comes from the germline J gene. The gene calls are TRBV7-2 and TRBJ1-5; 10 bases line up with TRBD1. J gave up 6 bases and V 6 bases, and 8 bases lay outside the gene matches. CDR1 is SGHTA and CDR2 is FQGNSA in the germline V gene. The CDR3 runs 15 residues. This chain's CDR3 is CASSRDRGLGQPQHF. CDR3 DNA, as far as it was read: TGTGCCAGCAGTAGAGACAGGGGGCTTGGTCAGCCC.

As regards this clone: The missing CDR3 end, 3 residues past where the read stops, is filled in from the germline J gene. J is TRBJ2-7 and V is TRBV19; D is uncertain. This CDR3 is 13 amino acids long. V was shortened by 0 bases and J by 4 bases, with 7 bases between the two germline ends. Germline V gene data show CDR1 as LNHDA and CDR2 as SQIVND (reference sequence). The part of the CDR3 DNA that was read is TGTGCCAGTAGTATAGAGGGCCGATACGAG. Translation: CASSIEGRYE. The CDR3 in full is CASSIEGRYEQYF.

Regarding this clone: The CDR3 end falls 3 residues outside the read, so it is completed with the germline J gene. The chain employs TRBV3-1 (or the pseudogene TRBV3-2) and TRBJ2-5, with a weak D call TRBD1 (6 bases). The CDR3 sequence is 16 residues long. The germline V gene encodes CDR1 LGHDT and CDR2 YNNKEL (reference sequence). Trimming pared 2 bases from V and 3 bases from J, leaving 16 bases between. The covered CDR3 bases are TGTGCCAGCAGCCAATCCTTGGGAAGGGGGAAAGAGACC. This sequence encodes CASSQSLGRGKET. The full CDR3 protein is CASSQSLGRGKETQYF.

Notes on this clone: Sequencing ends 3 residues short of the CDR3 end; the germline J gene provides the rest. V and J are TRBV6-2 or TRBV6-3 and TRBJ2-5; 8 bases fit TRBD2. Trimming at V came to 2 bases and at J to 5 bases, leaving 13 bases not matched to a gene. Germline V lookup: CDR1 MNHEY, CDR2 SVGEGT. The CDR3 covers 17 residues. CDR3 bases read: TGTGCCAGCAGTTACGGCAGGCGCGCGGGGGGCGGGGAGACC. Residues: CASSYGRRAGGGET. The full CDR3 protein reads CASSYGRRAGGGETQYF.

About this clone itself: The CDR3 extends 3 residues past the end of the read, so its final part is completed from the germline J gene. The chain combines TRBV5-8 with TRBJ2-3; D remains unclear. The V end was cut by 0 bases, the J end by 2 bases, with 4 bases between. CDR3 size: 13 residues. Germline V gives CDR1 SGHTS, CDR2 YDEGEE. The CDR3 DNA, read in part, is TGTGCCAGCAGCTTGGTCTACACAGATACG. Residues: CASSLVYTDT. The complete CDR3 sequence is CASSLVYTDTQYF.

Of note for this clone: The read is 3 residues too short to cover the CDR3 end, so that end is filled in from the germline J gene. V gene TRBV10-3 combines with J gene TRBJ2-5, with D possibly being TRBD1 (5 bases). Trimming shortened V by 3 bases and J by 1 base, and 12 bases separated the two germline ends. The CDR3 is 15 residues long. Looked up from germline, CDR1 is ENHRY and CDR2 is SYGVKD. The CDR3 DNA, read in part, is TGTGCCATCAGTGATGGGGCCAGACTCCAAGAGACC. Residues: CAISDGARLQET. The entire CDR3 sequence reads CAISDGARLQETQYF.

CDR3 region: CAWTMKGYEKLFF. The covered CDR3 bases are TGTGCCTGGACGATGAAGGGGTATGAAAAA. The rearrangement links TRBV30 to TRBJ1-4, with a weak D call TRBD1 (5 bases). The read is 3 residues too short to cover the CDR3 end, so that end is filled in from the germline J gene. CDR1 is GTSNPN and CDR2 is SVGIG in the germline V gene (reference sequence). CDR3 length: 13 amino acids. V was trimmed by 4 bases and J by 6 bases, leaving 12 bases between them.

In the case of this clone: The missing CDR3 end, 3 residues past where the read stops, is filled in from the germline J gene. This rearrangement joins TRBV15 to TRBJ1-5; D may be TRBD1 (5 bases). The CDR3 sequence is 14 residues long. V was shortened by 4 bases and J by 3 bases, with 10 bases between the two germline ends. The germline CDR1 and CDR2 sequences are LNHNV and YYDKDF (reference sequence). This CDR3 reads CATSKTANNQPQHF. The sequenced part of the CDR3 DNA is TGTGCCACCAGCAAGACAGCCAACAATCAGCCC. The full variable domain, rest sourced from reference TRBV15 and TRBJ1-5, is DAMVIQNPRYQVTQFGKPVTLSCSQTLNHNVMYWYQQKSSQAPKLLFHYYDKDFNNEADTPDNFQSRRPNTSFCFLDIRSPGLGDTAMYLCATSKTANNQPQHFGDGTRLSIL.

Turning to this clone: The read stops 3 residues short of the end of the CDR3; the missing end is completed from the germline J gene. The J gene is TRBJ1-5, the V gene TRBV15; the D is unclear. From germline, CDR1 is LNHNV and CDR2 YYDKDF (reference sequence). V was cut by 0 bases and J by 3 bases, with 6 bases left in between. The CDR3 runs to 14 residues. CDR3 bases read: TGTGCCACCAGCAGAGATCCTCTCAATCAGCCC. This sequence encodes CATSRDPLNQP. The full CDR3 reads CATSRDPLNQPQHF.

As regards this clone: The read stops 3 residues short of the end of the CDR3; the missing end is completed from the germline J gene. This chain uses TRBV2 with TRBJ1-1; TRBD1 might be the D (5 bases). The V gene lost 7 bases and the J gene lost 5 bases, with 17 bases spanning the gap. Germline lookup yields CDR1 SNHLY and CDR2 FYNNEI. The CDR3 extends over 14 amino acids. This CDR3 reads CASKEGSRGTEAFF. The part of the CDR3 DNA that was read is TGTGCCAGCAAGGAGGGCTCCCGGGGGACTGAA.

Points on this clone: The read stops 3 residues short of the end of the CDR3; the missing end is completed from the germline J gene. The chain carries TRBV7-7 and TRBJ2-3, with 11 nucleotides matching TRBD2. CDR1 is SSHAT, CDR2 FNYEAQ, per germline (reference sequence). CDR3 length: 16 residues. With 5 bases clipped from V and 6 bases from J, the junction kept 10 bases outside the gene matches. CDR3 sequence: CASSTQGASGGDTQYF. CDR3 DNA (partial): TGTGCCAGCAGCACTCAGGGTGCTAGCGGGGGGGATACG.

For this clone: The observed sequence ends 3 residues before the CDR3 terminus, with the missing tail filled in from the germline J gene. The rearrangement links TRBV7-6 to TRBJ1-1; 7 nucleotides match TRBD1. Germline CDR1 and CDR2: SGHVS and FNYEAQ. V was clipped by 1 base and J by 1 base; unmatched bases: 3. The CDR3 runs 15 residues. This CDR3 is CASSLGWTGNTEAFF. The CDR3 DNA, read in part, is TGTGCCAGCAGCTTAGGCTGGACAGGGAACACTGAA. The full variable domain, in which reference TRBV7-6 and TRBJ1-1 provide the parts outside the CDR3, is GAGVSQSPRYKVTKRGQDVALRCDPISGHVSLYWYRQALGQGPEFLTYFNYEAQQDKSGLPNDRFSAERPEGSISTLTIQRTEQRDSAMYRCASSLGWTGNTEAFFGQGTRLTVV.

To note about this clone: The read ends 3 residues before the CDR3 terminus; that terminus is restored from the germline J gene. V is TRBV20-1 and J is TRBJ2-3, with D maybe TRBD2 (5 bases). Germline V gene data show CDR1 as DFQATT and CDR2 as SNEGSKA (reference sequence). V lost 6 bases and J 0 bases, leaving 10 bases between the germline ends. The CDR3 is 13 amino acids. The CDR3 region is CSAGGSSTDTQYF. The sequenced part of the CDR3 DNA is TGCAGTGCCGGCGGGTCTAGCACAGATACG.

Details on this clone: Relative to the germline gene, one junction end is altered; a read error may explain this. Read sequence stops 3 residues before the CDR3 end, and the germline J gene provides the missing end. The chain has TRBV4-2 and TRBJ2-7; 11 bases are shared with TRBD2. CDR1 and CDR2 (germline): LGHNA, YNFKEQ. CDR3 length: 16 amino acids. The covered CDR3 bases are TGCGCCAGCAGCCAAGGGACTAGCGGAACCTATTACGAG. Its protein product is CASSQGTSGTYYE. The CDR3 reads in full as CASSQGTSGTYYEQYF.

Of note for this clone: From the germline J gene comes the end of the CDR3, since the read stops 3 residues before it. Other DNA sequences in the same sample also yield this CDR3. This chain uses TRBV10-2 with TRBJ1-2; D is undetermined. The ends were cut back, 0 bases at V and 5 bases at J, with 10 bases in the middle. The CDR3 is made up of 14 amino acids. CDR1 is WSHSY, CDR2 SAAADI, per germline. Incomplete CDR3 DNA: TGCGCCAGCAGTGAGTCGTGGGCAGTATATGGC. Protein product: CASSESWAVYG. The entire CDR3 is CASSESWAVYGYTF.

A remark on this clone: The missing CDR3 end, 3 residues past where the read stops, is filled in from the germline J gene. The chain couples TRBV7-6 to TRBJ2-2; D unresolved. There are 12 residues in the CDR3. V lost 3 bases and J 3 bases, leaving 2 bases between the germline ends. CDR1 and CDR2 (germline): SGHVS, FNYEAQ. The DNA read from the CDR3 is TGTGCCAGCAGCTTCGACACCGGGGAG. Its translation: CASSFDTGE. The CDR3 as a whole reads CASSFDTGELFF. Supplemented by reference TRBV7-6 and TRBJ2-2, the full variable domain reads GAGVSQSPRYKVTKRGQDVALRCDPISGHVSLYWYRQALGQGPEFLTYFNYEAQQDKSGLPNDRFSAERPEGSISTLTIQRTEQRDSAMYRCASSFDTGELFFGEGSRLTVL.

Worth noting for this clone: The CDR3 end is not reached by the read, which stops 3 residues before it; the germline J gene fills it in. The chain couples TRBV5-4 to TRBJ2-3; TRBD2 agrees at 8 bases. Germline-derived CDR1 and CDR2 are SGHNT and YYREEE (reference sequence). Losses at the gene ends were 3 bases for V and 1 base for J; bases not matched to a gene: 1. The CDR3 contains 14 residues. The covered CDR3 bases are TGTGCCAGCAGCTCAGCGGGGGGCACAGATACG. It encodes CASSSAGGTDT. The whole CDR3 sequence is CASSSAGGTDTQYF.

As for this clone: The missing CDR3 end, 3 residues past where the read stops, is filled in from the germline J gene. The V call is TRBV6-2 or TRBV6-3, the J call TRBJ2-1; the D gene is possibly TRBD2 (5 bases). The V gene lost 6 bases and the J gene lost 5 bases, with 11 bases spanning the gap. This CDR3 spans 13 amino acids. Germline V CDR1 and CDR2: MNHEY, SVGEGT. The CDR3 reads CASSPDGDNEQFF. The DNA read from the CDR3 is TGTGCCAGCAGCCCCGACGGGGACAATGAG.

This clone registers medium-sized (0.01 to 0.1%) by frequency. The read terminates 3 residues ahead of where the CDR3 ends, so the germline J gene completes it. This sequence joins TRBV29-1 and TRBJ2-7; 10 positions match TRBD1. The CDR3 covers 15 residues. Per the germline V gene, CDR1 is SQVTM and CDR2 is ANQGSEA. J was trimmed by 0 bases and V by 6 bases; bases with no gene match: 8. CDR3 DNA (partial): TGCAGCGTAGCTGACAGGGGGCGGGGCTCCTACGAG. It is translated as CSVADRGRGSYE. The complete CDR3 reads CSVADRGRGSYEQYF.

As regards this clone: The sequenced fragment ends 3 residues before the CDR3 boundary, so the rest is inferred from the germline J gene. The rearrangement joins TRBV2 to TRBJ2-2; D is unresolved. V was shortened by 5 bases and J by 4 bases, with 5 bases between the two germline ends. The CDR3 is made up of 12 amino acids. The V gene's germline CDR1 is SNHLY and CDR2 FYNNEI. The part of the CDR3 DNA that was read is TGTGCCAGCAGTCCAGGCACCGGGGAG. As protein: CASSPGTGE. The entire CDR3 is CASSPGTGELFF.

This clone ranks as medium-sized in terms of frequency. The missing CDR3 end, 3 residues past where the read stops, is filled in from the germline J gene. This chain connects TRBV7-8 to TRBJ2-5; D uncertain. Looked up from germline, CDR1 is SGHVS and CDR2 is FQNEAQ. Trimming shortened V by 2 bases and J by 2 bases, and 9 bases separated the two germline ends. The CDR3 is 14 amino acids. CDR3 DNA (partial): TGTGCCAGCAGCTTAAAGACACCGCAAGAGACC. This translates into CASSLKTPQET. The entire CDR3 is CASSLKTPQETQYF.

As regards this clone: With the read ending 3 residues before the CDR3 end, the germline J gene is used to fill in that end. The sample contains more than one DNA sequence encoding this CDR3. The rearrangement joins TRBV20-1 to TRBJ2-5; 11 positions agree with TRBD2. CDR1 is DFQATT, CDR2 SNEGSKA, per germline (reference sequence). The V and J ends lost 1 base and 4 bases, in that order; junction bases with no gene match: 2. The CDR3 is 14 residues long. CDR3 sequence: CSARGGLAGETQYF. Partial CDR3 DNA: TGCAGTGCTAGAGGTGGACTAGCGGGAGAGACC.

Concerning this clone itself: Coverage ceases 3 residues before the CDR3 finishes, and the germline J gene fills in the end. V usage is TRBV2 and J usage is TRBJ1-6, with a tentative D call TRBD1 (6 bases). Trimming left V 7 bases short and J 7 bases short, with 14 bases between. The CDR3 runs to 14 residues. Germline assignment: CDR1 SNHLY and CDR2 FYNNEI. CDR3 protein: CASIPGQRNSPLHF. The sequenced part of the CDR3 DNA is TGTGCCAGCATTCCGGGACAAAGGAATTCACCC.

About this clone: The observed sequence ends 3 residues before the CDR3 terminus, with the missing tail filled in from the germline J gene. V usage is TRBV29-1 and J usage is TRBJ2-1; 7 nucleotides line up with TRBD2. V gave up 4 bases and J gave up 3 bases; unmatched junction bases: 6. The germline gives CDR1 SQVTM, CDR2 ANQGSEA. CDR3 size: 14 residues. CDR3 DNA (partial): TGCAGCGTTGGAGCCCAGCGGGACTACAATGAG. Translation: CSVGAQRDYNE. The CDR3 in its entirety is CSVGAQRDYNEQFF.

In regard to this clone: The CDR3 end is not reached by the read, which stops 3 residues before it; the germline J gene fills it in. The chain is built from TRBV5-6 and TRBJ1-5; 12 bases match TRBD1. This CDR3 contains 15 residues. Germline CDR1 and CDR2: SGHDT and YYEEEE. With V trimmed by 3 bases and J by 5 bases, 3 bases remained unmatched. The DNA read from the CDR3 is TGTGCCAGCAGCTGGGGACAGGGGGCTGATCAGCCC. This encodes CASSWGQGADQP. The complete CDR3 sequence is CASSWGQGADQPQHF.

As to this clone: The read gets to within 3 residues of the CDR3 end, and the germline J gene fills in the rest. The chain has TRBV2 and TRBJ2-7, with 7 positions matching TRBD1. The V segment lost 7 bases and the J segment 6 bases; nucleotides outside the gene matches: 6. This CDR3 has 12 amino acids. CDR1 and CDR2 from the germline V gene are SNHLY and FYNNEI. Partial CDR3 DNA: TGTGCCAGCAAACAGGGGTTAGGCGAG. Protein: CASKQGLGE. The CDR3 as a whole reads CASKQGLGEQYF.

Partial CDR3 DNA: TGTGCCAGCACCCCCGAACAGGGATTTAACTATGGC. Residues: CASTPEQGFNYG. The complete CDR3 reads CASTPEQGFNYGYTF. The chain couples TRBV7-9 to TRBJ1-2, with D possibly matching TRBD1 (6 bases). The CDR3 extends 3 residues past the end of the read, so its final part is completed from the germline J gene. The germline gives CDR1 SEHNR, CDR2 FQNEAQ (reference sequence). This CDR3 spans 15 amino acids. The V end was cut by 7 bases, the J end by 1 base, with 16 bases between.